These T cell receptor beta chains were read from a single sample in a study of response to subunit inactivated influenza vaccine. One entry per CDR3 protein, called by TCRdb with MiXCR from the RT-PCR reads. The table lists 650,000 to 800,000 distinct CDR3 sequences, about 15% of them singletons, with less than 9% in the top ten. The sample here was PBMCs from blood, taken around 15 days before vaccination. The receptors stem from a man aged 50 to 59 who received an inactivated influenza vaccine. The CDR3 runs from the conserved cysteine through the conserved F or W. The order of the fields is CDR3 DNA, CDR3 protein, D gene, CDR3 length, J gene, clone size, V gene. The D gene is left open where the match is weak. Not all rows give a size; the values are once, few, many and, for expanded clones, a class.

TGTGCCAGCCATCCCGCGGGTAGCGGGAGTGGTAATGAGCAGTTCTTC | CASHPAGSGSGNEQFF | TRBD2 | 16 | TRBJ2-1 | NA | TRBV6-2/TRBV6-3
TGCAGTGCTAGAGAGTCCATTCTCACAGATACGCAGTATTTT | CSARESILTDTQYF | NA | 14 | TRBJ2-3 | few | TRBV20-1
TGTGCCAGCAGTCCCCGACAGGGTGCTGAAGCTTTCTTT | CASSPRQGAEAFF | NA | 13 | TRBJ1-1 | few | TRBV3-2
TGTGCCACGAATCTCGCGGGAGGGCCTTACGAGCAGTACTTC | CATNLAGGPYEQYF | TRBD2 | 14 | TRBJ2-7 | NA | TRBV10-3
TGTGCCAGCAGCGGGAGTCCTGGGGAGACCCAGTACTTC | CASSGSPGETQYF | NA | 13 | TRBJ2-5 | many | TRBV7-2
TGCGCCAGCAGCCAAGATCCGACTAGCGGGGGTAACAAGCAGTACTTC | CASSQDPTSGGNKQYF | TRBD2 | 16 | TRBJ2-7 | NA | TRBV4-3
TGTGACAGCAGCTTGCTACCAAGAAGCGGGGGGACCACAGATACGCAGTATTTT | CDSSLLPRSGGTTDTQYF | TRBD2 | 18 | TRBJ2-3 | NA | TRBV11-2
TGTGCCAGCTCACCACCGGGACAGTCTAATGAAAAACTGTTTTTT | CASSPPGQSNEKLFF | TRBD1 | 15 | TRBJ1-4 | few | TRBV18
TGTGCCAGTAGTATAGCTAGCGGGGGGCCTTATATTAGCACAGATACGCAGTATTTT | CASSIASGGPYISTDTQYF | TRBD2 | 19 | TRBJ2-3 | NA | TRBV19
TGCGCCAGCAGCCATGTGATCGGGGGGAGCTCCTACAATGAGCAGTTCTTC | CASSHVIGGSSYNEQFF | TRBD2 | 17 | TRBJ2-1 | many | TRBV4-1
TGTGCCAGCAGCTTACAGGCTAGCGGGAGGGCCGGAGAGACCCAGTACTTC | CASSLQASGRAGETQYF | TRBD2 | 17 | TRBJ2-5 | few | TRBV7-2
TGTGCCAGCAGCTTAGTAGAGGCCGGGGAGCTGTTTTTT | CASSLVEAGELFF | NA | 13 | TRBJ2-2 | few | TRBV7-2
TGTGCCTGGAGTGTATCGCAGGGAAACAATGAGCAGTTCTTC | CAWSVSQGNNEQFF | NA | 14 | TRBJ2-1 | NA | TRBV30
TGTGCCAGCACTCTCGCTAAAAACTATGGCTACACCTTC | CASTLAKNYGYTF | NA | 13 | TRBJ1-2 | few | TRBV6-6
TGCAGTGCTCCCGGACAGTCCGATACATCTGAAGCTTTCTTT | CSAPGQSDTSEAFF | NA | 14 | TRBJ1-1 | few | TRBV20-1
TGCCGCGCCGAACTAGCGGTTGATACGCAGTATTTT | CRAELAVDTQYF | TRBD2 | 12 | TRBJ2-3 | once | TRBV29-1
TGTGCCAGTCGGACTAGCACAAACACCGGGGAGCTGTTTTTT | CASRTSTNTGELFF | TRBD2 | 14 | TRBJ2-2 | NA | TRBV2
TGTGCCAGCAGCGTAGGAGGACGCCCTGGGCAGCCCCAGCATTTT | CASSVGGRPGQPQHF | NA | 15 | TRBJ1-5 | NA | TRBV9
TGTGCCAGCAGCTTCGGGACTAAAACAGATACGCAGTATTTT | CASSFGTKTDTQYF | TRBD2 | 14 | TRBJ2-3 | few | TRBV7-2
TGTGCCAGCACCAGGGTTAGGAATGGCTACACCTTC | CASTRVRNGYTF | NA | 12 | TRBJ1-2 | NA | TRBV2
TGTGCCAGCAGGATAGACTCTGGGTCCTACAATGAGCAGTTCTTC | CASRIDSGSYNEQFF | NA | 15 | TRBJ2-1 | few | TRBV12-3/TRBV12-4
TGTGCCAGCGGCCACAACACCGGGGAGCTGTTTTTT | CASGHNTGELFF | NA | 12 | TRBJ2-2 | few | TRBV7-9
TGTGCCAGCAGTTACAACAGGAAGAACACTGAAGCTTTCTTT | CASSYNRKNTEAFF | NA | 14 | TRBJ1-1 | NA | TRBV6-5
TGTGCCAGCAGGGGGAGTCGCAATCAGCCCCAGCATTTT | CASRGSRNQPQHF | NA | 13 | TRBJ1-5 | NA | TRBV12-3/TRBV12-4
TGTGCCAGCAGCCAAGGGCGTAGTTACAATGAGCAGTTCTTC | CASSQGRSYNEQFF | NA | 14 | TRBJ2-1 | NA | TRBV3-1
TGCGCCAGCAGCCTCACTGGACTAGACGATGAGCAGTTCTTC | CASSLTGLDDEQFF | TRBD2 | 14 | TRBJ2-1 | many | TRBV4-3
TGCAGTGCTAGAGGGGCGTGGCAAGAGACCCAGTACTTC | CSARGAWQETQYF | NA | 13 | TRBJ2-5 | few | TRBV20-1
TGCAGTGCTAGAGGGGGGACTACCTCCCCCTACGAGCAGTACTTC | CSARGGTTSPYEQYF | TRBD2 | 15 | TRBJ2-7 | few | TRBV20-1
TGTGCCAGCAGCTTAGTAGCTACTAGCGGGAGGGACCACAATGAGCAGTTCTTC | CASSLVATSGRDHNEQFF | TRBD2 | 18 | TRBJ2-1 | NA | TRBV11-2
TGTGCCAGCAGCCTAGGGACAGTTATTAATTCACCCCTCCACTTT | CASSLGTVINSPLHF | TRBD1 | 15 | TRBJ1-6 | NA | TRBV7-8
TGCGCCAGCAGCTTGGGTCTCCGGGACAGGGGCAGCGAGACCCAGTACTTC | CASSLGLRDRGSETQYF | TRBD1 | 17 | TRBJ2-5 | few | TRBV5-1